This T cell receptor beta chain was retrieved from a study of blood T cell repertoires in COVID-19. This CDR3 is built from 13 residues. The ends were cut back, 5 bases at V and 2 bases at J, with 10 bases in the middle. The V gene's germline CDR1 is SQVTM and CDR2 ANQGSEA. Patients at the Seattle site were enrolled during active infection and followed longitudinally. The table lists this clone with a few counts. Original processing methods: Cell counts per sample came from amplifying reference gene primers. The method was immunoSEQ multiplex PCR; TCRdb's version includes in-frame clones alone and lacks a portion of them. Clonal size and the V and J genes are those of that table, whereas D and trimming came from the DNA. The sample has some 170,000 clones; just under 90% are singletons.

V and J are TRBV29-1 and TRBJ1-3; tentative D call: TRBD1 (5 bases). The TCR originated in a woman aged 70 to 79 with COVID-19, enrolled during active disease. The sample taken for sequencing was peripheral blood. CDR3 sequence (DNA): TGCAGCGTTTCTACGGGGGCTGGAAACACCATATATTTT. It is translated as CSVSTGAGNTIYF.